Listed below are T cell receptor beta chains from one sample, sequenced in a study of blood T cell repertoires in COVID-19. Assay: immunoSEQ multiplex PCR; the TCRdb copy retains only in-frame clones and omits some. This repertoire shows some 200,000 clones, roughly 80% found once; its top ten account for more than 4%. The sequencing sample was made of PBMCs or T cells enriched from blood (not recorded which). The source is a woman aged 55-70 years with acute COVID-19. Each CDR3 is given with its conserved first and last residue. Each record gives: CDR3 protein, J gene, clone size, V gene. Where a row states a size, it is once, few, many or the class of an expanded clone; other rows omit it.

CASSPPGRTSYEQYF | TRBJ2-7 | - | TRBV18
CASRTGVGNQPQHF | TRBJ1-5 | few | TRBV27
CASGPLLADYNEQFF | TRBJ2-1 | - | TRBV12-5
CASSPASGQAFYEQYF | TRBJ2-7 | - | TRBV4-1
CASRIRDSDHQPQHF | TRBJ1-5 | - | TRBV7-8
CASSLRGGSIRGQFF | TRBJ2-1 | few | TRBV4-3
CASRTSGGTSLSYNEQFF | TRBJ2-1 | - | TRBV27
CASSLSQTNTGELFF | TRBJ2-2 | - | TRBV5-6
CASSRGQGSGGAEAFF | TRBJ1-1 | - | TRBV7-9
CASSLGGGLHGGYTF | TRBJ1-2 | few | TRBV5-1
CASSFSGTGRRKGYTF | TRBJ1-2 | - | TRBV5-6
CSVVRQKNIQYF | TRBJ2-4 | - | TRBV29-1
CASSLEGGAGSTDTQYF | TRBJ2-3 | - | TRBV11-3
CASSPGLLAGGPGEQFF | TRBJ2-1 | - | TRBV27
CASRSTSGANEQFF | TRBJ2-1 | - | TRBV27
CASRIIHGGANYGYTF | TRBJ1-2 | - | TRBV27
CASSLRGGGQPQHF | TRBJ1-5 | - | TRBV7-9
CASSPRAGAESGNTIYF | TRBJ1-3 | - | TRBV7-2
CASSNPLAFTQYF | TRBJ2-3 | - | TRBV19
CASSLGSGGYGYTF | TRBJ1-2 | - | TRBV7-9
CASSPGQANEKLFF | TRBJ1-4 | - | TRBV7-2
CASSAGLTVYEQYF | TRBJ2-7 | - | TRBV9
CASSFGSISGSQSTGELFF | TRBJ2-2 | - | TRBV5-1
CASSQFLGERSTDTQYF | TRBJ2-3 | - | TRBV23-1
CASSFPSGVYNEQFF | TRBJ2-1 | - | TRBV7-8
CASSPLGQGNSYGYTF | TRBJ1-2 | - | TRBV7-9
CASSLDTGKHQPQHF | TRBJ1-5 | - | TRBV5-1
CASSQLNTAFDVLPQHF | TRBJ1-5 | many | TRBV6-2/TRBV6-3
CASSPLRQRGVTDTQYF | TRBJ2-3 | - | TRBV5-6
CASSLGGGPRGAFF | TRBJ1-1 | once | TRBV11-2
CASSKGTSGPSYGYTF | TRBJ1-2 | many | TRBV7-9
CASSTTTGIGEKLFF | TRBJ1-4 | few | TRBV18
CASSRTSNTGELFF | TRBJ2-2 | - | TRBV7-8
CASSQYGGEGRGYTF | TRBJ1-2 | - | TRBV4-2
CASSPEGTANYGYTF | TRBJ1-2 | - | TRBV5-1
CAWSTTGGYGYTF | TRBJ1-2 | - | TRBV30
CASSAPGLVSDTQYF | TRBJ2-3 | - | TRBV6-2/TRBV6-3
CASSQEGGSGGANVLTF | TRBJ2-6 | - | TRBV4-3
CASSITGAMNTEAFF | TRBJ1-1 | - | TRBV9
CASSFGNTEAFF | TRBJ1-1 | - | TRBV13
CASTDTGQETQYF | TRBJ2-5 | - | TRBV7-9
CASSFRGPGNSPLHF | TRBJ1-6 | once | TRBV5-6
CATEQGSGQPQHF | TRBJ1-5 | - | TRBV15
CASSPVGVGELFF | TRBJ2-2 | - | TRBV14
CASSSDGYTIYF | TRBJ1-3 | - | TRBV12-3/TRBV12-4
CASSPDQGTAEKLFF | TRBJ1-4 | - | TRBV27
CASSLTGPNTGELFF | TRBJ2-2 | - | TRBV27
CASSESRTGIGELFF | TRBJ2-2 | once | TRBV2
CASSPQSDTQYF | TRBJ2-3 | - | TRBV18
CASSQVAGQQYF | TRBJ2-7 | - | TRBV21-1
CASSVLGTDTQYF | TRBJ2-3 | many | TRBV9
CASSQGPSETQYF | TRBJ2-5 | few | TRBV3-1/TRBV3-2
CASSLERGGDTQYF | TRBJ2-3 | - | TRBV5-1
CASSSTPPTRQTNNEQFF | TRBJ2-1 | - | TRBV27
CATSRDRGSTEAFF | TRBJ1-1 | - | TRBV15
CASSRTGTGYSGANVLTF | TRBJ2-6 | - | TRBV18
CAWRPTRKETQYF | TRBJ2-5 | - | TRBV30
CASSSRDASNQPQHF | TRBJ1-5 | few | TRBV6-5